These 28 T cell receptor beta chains were sequenced from one sample in a study of blood T cell repertoires in COVID-19 (dated by TCRdb to 2020 to 2022). The method was the immunoSEQ multiplex PCR assay. Sourced from immuneACCESS, this table was stored by TCRdb with only in-frame sequences that have V and J called. A share of the clones is absent; for the studies checked, an unresolved V gene accounts for under half, and the remainder has no known explanation. The table for this sample lists 45,000 to 60,000 clones; roughly four fifths of them were counted only once. The ten largest clones take up around 8.7% of the sample. The specimen sequenced was peripheral blood. The source of these receptors is a woman older than 75 with acute or convalescent COVID-19.

The CDR3 sequence is CASSPVQGWEQYF. The CDR3 DNA is TGTGCCAGCAGCCCCGTGCAGGGGTGGGAGCAGTACTTC. V and J are TRBV9 and TRBJ2-7; maybe TRBD1 (6 bases). CDR1 is SGDLS and CDR2 is YYNGEE in the germline V gene. The CDR3 is made up of 13 amino acids. Trimming removed 4 bases from V and 7 bases from J, with 15 bases in between.

This clone came up a few times. V is TRBV5-4 and J is TRBJ2-3; D gene uncertain. The CDR3 contains 16 residues. Trimming took off 0 bases at V and 2 bases at J, with 13 bases between the two ends. Germline V lookup: CDR1 SGHNT, CDR2 YYREEE (reference sequence). This CDR3 is CASSLDPGSTTDTQYF. The CDR3 nucleotides read TGTGCCAGCAGCTTGGACCCGGGTTCCACCACAGATACGCAGTATTTT.

The chain joins TRBV7-9 to TRBJ2-1; D might be TRBD2 (6 bases). This CDR3 comprises 12 residues. The V end was cut by 6 bases, the J end by 7 bases, with 10 bases between. Germline values: CDR1 SEHNR, CDR2 FQNEAQ (reference sequence). CDR3 residues: CASSMEGNEQFF. The CDR3 DNA reads TGTGCCAGCAGTATGGAGGGGAATGAGCAGTTCTTC.

The rearrangement uses TRBV7-9 and TRBJ2-1, with 8 nucleotides matching TRBD1. Germline V CDR1 and CDR2: SEHNR, FQNEAQ (reference sequence). The CDR3 has 17 residues. V trimming: 4 bases; J trimming: 4 bases; junction bases outside the gene matches: 12. The CDR3 region has the DNA TGTGCCAGCAGCTCGGACAGGGTGGCCAATAATTACAATGAGCAGTTCTTC. It specifies CASSSDRVANNYNEQFF.

The J gene is TRBJ1-6, the V gene TRBV25-1, with a possible D match to TRBD1 (5 bases). The germline V and J ends were trimmed by 6 bases and 10 bases, with 16 bases remaining between them. The germline CDR1 and CDR2 sequences are MGHDK and SYGVNS. The CDR3 length is 14 residues. CDR3 DNA: TGTGCCAGCAGCTATGGCGGGGGAAGATCACCCCTCCACTTT. This codes for CASSYGGGRSPLHF.

This clone came up a few times. The chain joins TRBV28 to TRBJ1-5; TRBD1 aligns across 8 bases. V shed 4 bases, J shed 3 bases, and the junction held 8 bases outside the gene matches. This CDR3 comprises 16 residues. Germline assignment: CDR1 MDHEN and CDR2 SYDVKM. In nucleotides, the CDR3 is TGTGCCAGCAGTTCCCCCGACAGGGGACCCAATCAGCCCCAGCATTTT. It codes for CASSSPDRGPNQPQHF.

Comment on this clone: This specimen includes other DNA sequences encoding the same CDR3. The rearrangement joins TRBV6-6 to TRBJ1-1; weak D call: TRBD1 (5 bases). V was trimmed by 2 bases and J by 11 bases, leaving 12 bases between them. Germline values: CDR1 MNHNY, CDR2 SVGAGI (reference sequence). This CDR3 has 12 residues. CDR3: CASSYPRDGAFF. The CDR3 DNA follows: TGTGCCAGCAGTTACCCCAGGGATGGGGCTTTCTTT.

This clone turned up a few times. The V and J genes are TRBV28 and TRBJ1-1, with TRBD1 matching over 11 bases. The V gene end was trimmed by 5 bases and the J gene end by 1 base; junction bases not matched to a gene: 9. CDR1 and CDR2 from the germline V gene are MDHEN and SYDVKM. The CDR3 consists of 17 residues. CDR3 residues: CASSPDRGRSENTEAFF. The CDR3 DNA reads TGTGCCAGCAGTCCGGACAGGGGGCGCAGTGAGAACACTGAAGCTTTCTTT.

V is TRBV27 and J is TRBJ2-7, with D tentatively TRBD2 (7 bases). The length of the CDR3 is 14 residues. Germline values: CDR1 MNHEY, CDR2 SMNVEV (reference sequence). V lost 8 bases to trimming and J lost 3 bases, with 17 bases between them. The CDR3 coding sequence is TGTGCCAGCCAAGCCTTAGGGGGGGACTACGAGCAGTACTTC. This sequence encodes CASQALGGDYEQYF.

The V call is TRBV11-2, the J call TRBJ1-5; a possible D gene is TRBD1 (5 bases). In germline, CDR1 is SGHAT, CDR2 FQNNGV. The CDR3 contains 16 residues. The V and J ends lost 5 bases and 1 base respectively, with 15 bases between them. The CDR3 region is CASSRRGKGSNQPQHF. The DNA of the CDR3 is TGTGCCAGCAGCCGCCGGGGGAAAGGGAGCAATCAGCCCCAGCATTTT.

This chain uses TRBV6-5 with TRBJ2-2, with 9 bases matching TRBD2. Germline assignment: CDR1 MNHEY and CDR2 SVGAGI. The J segment lost 4 bases and the V segment lost 6 bases, leaving 3 bases of the junction unmatched. CDR3 length equals 14 residues. CDR3 sequence (DNA): TGTGCCAGCAGGACTAGCGGAGGCACCGGGGAGCTGTTTTTT. Its protein is CASRTSGGTGELFF.

The chain combines TRBV24-1 with TRBJ2-1, with 14 bases aligning to TRBD2. Trimming at V came to 4 bases and at J to 1 base, leaving 8 bases not matched to a gene. The germline gives CDR1 KGHDR, CDR2 SFDVKD. This CDR3 region has 19 residues. The CDR3 here is CATSDPGTSGGRSYNEQFF. In DNA form, the CDR3 reads TGTGCCACCAGTGACCCCGGGACTAGCGGGGGACGATCCTACAATGAGCAGTTCTTC.

The rearrangement links TRBV5-1 to TRBJ2-1; 9 nucleotides align to TRBD2. The CDR3 runs 15 residues. With V trimmed by 7 bases and J by 9 bases, 14 bases remained unmatched. Per germline, CDR1 SGHRS and CDR2 YFSETQ. This CDR3 is CASHLSGSGSAEQFF. The DNA for the CDR3 is TGCGCCAGCCACCTTAGTGGTAGCGGGAGCGCTGAGCAGTTCTTC.

J is TRBJ1-5 and V is TRBV28; TRBD1 might be the D (6 bases). V lost 3 bases and J 7 bases, leaving 19 bases between the germline ends. The CDR3 sequence is 16 residues long. Germline lookup yields CDR1 MDHEN and CDR2 SYDVKM. In DNA, the CDR3 is TGTGCCAGCAGTTTTACCCCAGGGGAAGGTCGCCAGCCCCAGCATTTT. This encodes CASSFTPGEGRQPQHF. Filled out from reference TRBV28 and TRBJ1-5, the complete variable domain reads DVKVTQSSRYLVKRTGEKVFLECVQDMDHENMFWYRQDPGLGLRLIYFSYDVKMKEKGDIPEGYSVSREKKERFSLILESASTNQTSMYLCASSFTPGEGRQPQHFGDGTRLSIL.

The chain uses TRBV29-1 and TRBJ2-2, with 9 bases matching TRBD1. The trim removed 8 bases at V and 1 base at J, leaving 8 bases unmatched. The length of the CDR3 is 15 residues. Germline V gives CDR1 SQVTM, CDR2 ANQGSEA. CDR3 sequence: CSPMGQGGNTGELFF. The CDR3 nucleotides are TGCAGCCCGATGGGACAGGGAGGGAACACCGGGGAGCTGTTTTTT.

This clone was detected only a few times. This chain uses TRBV11-2 with TRBJ2-7; possibly TRBD2 for D (5 bases). Germline-derived CDR1 and CDR2 are SGHAT and FQNNGV. The V end was cut by 4 bases, the J end by 1 base, with 14 bases between. This CDR3 has 15 residues. The CDR3 DNA is TGTGCCAGCAGCTCCCGACTAACTGGGTCCTACGAGCAGTACTTC. It translates to CASSSRLTGSYEQYF. Full variable domain (outside the CDR3, taken from reference TRBV11-2 and TRBJ2-7): EAGVAQSPRYKIIEKRQSVAFWCNPISGHATLYWYQQILGQGPKLLIQFQNNGVVDDSQLPKDRFSAERLKGVDSTLKIQPAKLEDSAVYLCASSSRLTGSYEQYFGPGTRLTVT.

This clone has only a few counts. The chain recombines TRBV5-4 with TRBJ2-4, with D unresolved. The germline V and J ends were trimmed by 2 bases and 3 bases, with 9 bases remaining between them. CDR3 size: 14 residues. Germline lookup yields CDR1 SGHNT and CDR2 YYREEE (reference sequence). The CDR3 DNA follows: TGTGCCAGCAGCTTCGAGACGGGCAAAAACATTCAGTACTTC. This gives the protein CASSFETGKNIQYF. Complete variable domain (other parts from reference TRBV5-4 and TRBJ2-4): ETGVTQSPTHLIKTRGQQVTLRCSSQSGHNTVSWYQQALGQGPQFIFQYYREEENGRGNFPPRFSGLQFPNYSSELNVNALELDDSALYLCASSFETGKNIQYFGAGTRLSVL.

The chain links TRBV2 to TRBJ2-2, with a tentative D call TRBD2 (5 bases). Germline V lookup: CDR1 SNHLY, CDR2 FYNNEI. This CDR3 contains 15 residues. V lost 8 bases to trimming and J lost 0 bases, with 13 bases between them. The CDR3 bases are TGTGCCAGCCGCGGGTTGGGAGCGAACACCGGGGAGCTGTTTTTT. It encodes CASRGLGANTGELFF.

The rearrangement joins TRBV20-1 to TRBJ2-3; 10 positions match TRBD2. Trimming removed 3 bases from V and 2 bases from J; junction bases left unmatched: 5. The CDR3 length is 15 residues. Germline V lookup: CDR1 DFQATT, CDR2 SNEGSKA (reference sequence). CDR3 bases: TGCAGTGCTAGTACTAGCGGGGTTTCCACAGATACGCAGTATTTT. This sequence encodes CSASTSGVSTDTQYF.

CDR3 in amino acids: CASSPGQRGSNQPQHF. Here the CDR3 DNA reads TGTGCCAGCAGTCCGGGACAGAGGGGTAGCAATCAGCCCCAGCATTTT. V is TRBV28 and J is TRBJ1-5; 7 nucleotides line up with TRBD1. There are 16 residues in the CDR3. CDR1 and CDR2 (germline): MDHEN, SYDVKM. Trimming removed 5 bases from V and 0 bases from J; junction bases left unmatched: 7.

This CDR3 reads CASDDWELAGTDTQYF. For the CDR3, the DNA is TGTGCCAGCGACGATTGGGAACTAGCGGGCACAGATACGCAGTATTTT. The rearrangement uses TRBV7-2 and TRBJ2-3, with TRBD2 identical over 8 bases. The CDR3 covers 16 residues. Germline V lookup: CDR1 SGHTA, CDR2 FQGNSA. V was clipped by 8 bases and J by 1 base; unmatched bases: 11.

The chain carries TRBV12-3 or TRBV12-4 and TRBJ2-2, with 7 nucleotides matching TRBD1. The CDR3 consists of 13 residues. V trimming: 10 bases; J trimming: 6 bases; junction bases outside the gene matches: 8. CDR3 protein: CATSTTGAGELFF. CDR3 DNA: TGTGCCACCTCTACAACAGGGGCCGGGGAGCTGTTTTTT.

This chain joins TRBV19 and TRBJ1-4; 11 bases align to TRBD1. Per the germline V gene, CDR1 is LNHDA and CDR2 is SQIVND (reference sequence). The CDR3 has 17 amino acids. V gave up 3 bases and J gave up 0 bases; unmatched junction bases: 3. The DNA for the CDR3 is TGTGCCAGTAGTATGGGACAGGGGGATGCAACTAATGAAAAACTGTTTTTT. Translation: CASSMGQGDATNEKLFF.

The chain employs TRBV5-1 and TRBJ1-1; 7 bases align to TRBD1. Per the germline V gene, CDR1 is SGHRS and CDR2 is YFSETQ. The CDR3 consists of 14 residues. V shed 0 bases, J shed 4 bases, and the junction held 3 bases outside the gene matches. CDR3 loop: CASSLGQGVTEAFF. The CDR3 DNA is TGCGCCAGCAGCTTGGGACAGGGAGTCACTGAAGCTTTCTTT.

A few counts support this clone. CDR3 protein: CASSDGGSGNTIYF. DNA of the CDR3: TGTGCCAGCAGCGACGGGGGGTCTGGAAACACCATATATTTT. The V call is TRBV7-8, the J call TRBJ1-3; perhaps TRBD1 as D (5 bases). In germline, CDR1 is SGHVS, CDR2 FQNEAQ. Trimming left V 5 bases short and J 1 base short, with 9 bases between. CDR3 length: 14 residues.

The rearrangement links TRBV2 to TRBJ1-2; tentative D call: TRBD1 (5 bases). From germline, CDR1 is SNHLY and CDR2 FYNNEI. Trimming pared 3 bases from V and 8 bases from J, leaving 13 bases between. This CDR3 spans 13 amino acids. The CDR3, as DNA: TGTGCCAGCAGTGAGGCTGGGGAGGGGGGCTACACCTTC. This translates into CASSEAGEGGYTF.

The sample holds a few counts of this clone. The chain links TRBV7-8 to TRBJ2-2; a weak D match, TRBD1 (5 bases). The CDR3 loop spans 16 amino acids. Looked up from germline, CDR1 is SGHVS and CDR2 is FQNEAQ. V lost 2 bases, J lost 0 bases, and 10 bases lay in between. The CDR3 spells CASSLRQLANTGELFF. The CDR3, as DNA: TGTGCCAGCAGCTTACGACAGTTAGCGAACACCGGGGAGCTGTTTTTT.

This chain joins TRBV2 and TRBJ1-2; 11 bases are shared with TRBD1. The germline V gene has CDR1 SNHLY and CDR2 FYNNEI. This CDR3 is built from 15 residues. V shed 0 bases and J 4 bases; nucleotides not matched to a gene: 1. The CDR3 DNA sequence: TGTGCCAGCAGTGAAGCTGGGACAGGGGGCTATGGCTACACCTTC. This encodes CASSEAGTGGYGYTF.